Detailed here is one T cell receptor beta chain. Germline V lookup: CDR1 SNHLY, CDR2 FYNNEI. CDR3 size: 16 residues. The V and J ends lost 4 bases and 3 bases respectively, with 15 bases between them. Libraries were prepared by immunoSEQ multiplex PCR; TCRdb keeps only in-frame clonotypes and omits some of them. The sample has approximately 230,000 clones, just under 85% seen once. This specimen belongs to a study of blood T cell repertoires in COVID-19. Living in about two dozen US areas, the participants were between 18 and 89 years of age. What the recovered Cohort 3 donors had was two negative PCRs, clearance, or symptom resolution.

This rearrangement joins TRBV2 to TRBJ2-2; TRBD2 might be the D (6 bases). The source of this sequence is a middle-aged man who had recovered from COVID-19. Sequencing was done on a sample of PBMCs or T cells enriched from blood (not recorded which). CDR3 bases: TGTGCCAGCAGTGGAGAGGGCGGGGTCTACACCGGGGAGCTGTTTTTT. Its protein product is CASSGEGGVYTGELFF.